This T cell receptor (beta chain) was recovered during a study of cytomegalovirus exposure and HLA in healthy donors listed by TCRdb under 2017. For the study in its entirety: According to a later analysis, one platform produced both the roughly 130 validation repertoires and the 670 or so repertoires of the first cohort. The study aimed to test whether cataloging public T cell receptors could reveal signatures of past pathogen exposure. Besides the first cohort of approximately 670 subjects, a separate validation cohort made up of over a hundred different subjects was used. To predict cytomegalovirus infection status, the study brought together high-throughput TCR immunosequencing, statistical association of individual TCRs with disease status, and machine learning.

Beyond this particular receptor, the publication reports: Of the cluster scores, roughly 95% were above 0 in a later analysis, which found that TCRs clustered in the first cohort also tended to co-occur in the 120 or so validation repertoires. The study listed 150 to 200 TCR beta chains as associated with cytomegalovirus. Cytomegalovirus status was reported to be diagnosed by the classifier with high specificity and sensitivity in both the original and validation cohorts. Most TCR sequences were observed very rarely across donors, whereas some public TCRs were present in many individuals. A few of the identified cytomegalovirus-associated TCR beta chains were confirmed in vitro to be specific for cytomegalovirus antigens. The authors suggested that the approach could potentially be generalized to other disease states and immunological phenotypes. All 120 repertoires were used to score co-occurrence in the validation cohort in a later analysis, because that analysis had no HLA typing for the cohort.

Spanning cysteine to phenylalanine, the CDR3 consists of 13 amino acids. Just the 39-base CDR3 DNA is kept, in frame starting at base 1. A distance of 5 bases separates the germline ends of V and J, which lose 0 bases and 5 bases respectively. The germline V gene (reference sequence) gives CDR1 as MNHNY and CDR2 as SVGAGI. Libraries came from the immunoSEQ multiplex PCR assay. Regarding the original processing steps: A statistical classification framework was built to diagnose cytomegalovirus status from the catalog of TCR beta chain sequences. TCRdb stores this immuneACCESS table with in-frame sequences only. Part of the clones is absent; in the studies checked, under half of the shortfall reflects unresolved V genes, and no reason is known for the rest. D and trimming were read from the DNA, whereas the V and J calls and clone size are those reported in that table. Recorded for this sample are 200,000 to 250,000 clones; 87% of them occurred a single time. The ten largest clones add up to around 13% of the sample.

As to this clone: No antigen is known for it. Base qualities are not at hand, and no much larger clone is one base apart.

Separate from the approximately 690-subject first cohort, the validation cohort of around 130 subjects was the group to which the donors belonged. The sequenced material came from PBMCs. The chain was built from TRBV6-6 and TRBJ1-5; the D gene is not confidently resolved. This receptor was obtained from a man between 18 and 35 years old in good health and CMV-seropositive. The encoded CDR3 is CASSYSQDQPQHF. The bases are TGTGCCAGCAGTTACTCGCAGGATCAGCCCCAGCATTTT.